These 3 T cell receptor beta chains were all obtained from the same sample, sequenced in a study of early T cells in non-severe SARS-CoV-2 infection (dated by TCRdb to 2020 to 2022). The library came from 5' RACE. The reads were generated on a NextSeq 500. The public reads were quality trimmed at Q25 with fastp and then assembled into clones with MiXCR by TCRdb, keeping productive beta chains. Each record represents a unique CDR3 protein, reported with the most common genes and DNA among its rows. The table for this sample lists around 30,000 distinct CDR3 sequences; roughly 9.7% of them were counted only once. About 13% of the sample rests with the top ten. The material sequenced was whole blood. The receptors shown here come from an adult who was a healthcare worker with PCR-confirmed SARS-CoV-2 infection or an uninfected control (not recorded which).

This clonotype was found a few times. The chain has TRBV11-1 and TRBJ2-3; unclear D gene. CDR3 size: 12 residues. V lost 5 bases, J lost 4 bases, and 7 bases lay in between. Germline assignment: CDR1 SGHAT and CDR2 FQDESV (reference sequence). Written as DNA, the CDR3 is TGTGCCAGCAGCCCCGGTGCAGATACGCAGTATTTT. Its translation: CASSPGADTQYF.

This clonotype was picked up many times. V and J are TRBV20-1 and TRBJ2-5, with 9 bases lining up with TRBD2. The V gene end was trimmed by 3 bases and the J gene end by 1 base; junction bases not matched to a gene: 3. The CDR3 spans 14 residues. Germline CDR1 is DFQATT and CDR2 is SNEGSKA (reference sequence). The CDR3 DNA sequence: TGCAGTGCTAGCCGGACTAGCGCCCAAGAGACCCAGTACTTC. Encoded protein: CSASRTSAQETQYF.

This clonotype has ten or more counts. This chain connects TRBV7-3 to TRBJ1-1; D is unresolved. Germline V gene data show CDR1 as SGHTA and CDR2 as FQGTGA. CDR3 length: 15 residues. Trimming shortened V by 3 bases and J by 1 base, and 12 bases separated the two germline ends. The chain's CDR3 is CASSLGGRWNTEAFF. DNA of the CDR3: TGTGCCAGCAGCTTGGGTGGACGGTGGAACACTGAAGCTTTCTTT.